The clone carrying this TCR beta chain has a handful of counts. As yet, its antigen is unknown. RNA extraction was followed by reverse transcription into cDNA, which acted as the sequencing template. TCRdb's table, derived via immunoSEQ multiplex PCR, lists solely in-frame clones and lacks some. The sample includes around 120,000 clones, 45% to 50% seen only once; the top ten take about 10%. The sample comes from a study of CD8+ T cells in alopecia areata. Points from the study as a whole: Sharing of TCR sequences between patients (possibly for HLA-related reasons) was less clear than in mice. Relative to normal scalp, lesional scalp, especially alopecia totalis/universalis, showed higher clonality.

Lesional scalp tissue (obtained by punch biopsy) and peripheral blood were collected from alopecia areata patients. T lymphocytes (CD4+ and CD8+) were sorted from PBMCs. Germline CDR1 is MDHEN and CDR2 is SYDVKM. The length of the CDR3 is 13 residues. The germline V and J ends were trimmed by 7 bases and 4 bases, with 8 bases remaining between them. Sequenced: NKG2D-low CD8+ T cells sorted from blood. The receptor's source is a human donor with alopecia areata. The V call is TRBV28, the J call TRBJ2-6, with D unclear. The CDR3, as DNA: TGTGCCAGCACCTACTCCGGGGCCAACGTCCTGACTTTC. It specifies CASTYSGANVLTF.